These T cell receptor beta chains were read from a single sample in a study of blood T cell repertoires in COVID-19. Repertoires were generated with immunoSEQ multiplex PCR, while TCRdb's copy carries only in-frame clones and drops some. The table lists 100,000 or so clones, about nine tenths of them singletons. Sequenced: peripheral blood. The receptors were sampled from a man aged 50-60 years with acute or convalescent COVID-19. Both conserved end residues are part of each CDR3. D genes are given only for firm matches. The size field is filled for only some rows; it gives once, few, many or a size class.

size: NA; V: TRBV6-5; J: TRBJ2-7; D: TRBD2; DNA: TGTGCCAGCAGTTCACGTGGGGCGGGGGTAACCTACGAGCAGTACTTC; CDR3: CASSSRGAGVTYEQYF
size: NA; V: TRBV6-1; J: TRBJ2-7; D: NA; DNA: TGTGCCAGCAGTGATGGGTCAGGGTTTCGCTACGAGCAGTACTTC; CDR3: CASSDGSGFRYEQYF
size: NA; V: TRBV27; J: TRBJ2-1; D: NA; DNA: TGTGCCAGCAGTTTCCGGGAAAGGGATGAGCAGTTCTTC; CDR3: CASSFRERDEQFF
size: NA; V: TRBV7-2; J: TRBJ1-5; D: TRBD1; DNA: TGTGCCAGCAGCTTAGCGCTGGGGTTGGGGACAGGGAATCAGCCCCAGCATTTT; CDR3: CASSLALGLGTGNQPQHF
size: NA; V: TRBV19; J: TRBJ1-1; D: TRBD1; DNA: TGTGCCAGTAGTACACAGGGGGGGAACACTGAAGCTTTCTTT; CDR3: CASSTQGGNTEAFF
size: NA; V: TRBV27; J: TRBJ1-1; D: NA; DNA: TGTGCCAGCAGTTTACATCATGTGGGGGCAGGCACTGAAGCTTTCTTT; CDR3: CASSLHHVGAGTEAFF
size: NA; V: TRBV28; J: TRBJ2-3; D: TRBD1; DNA: TGTGCCAGCAGTTTAGGACAGGGGGGAACAGATACGCAGTATTTT; CDR3: CASSLGQGGTDTQYF
size: NA; V: TRBV6-5; J: TRBJ1-1; D: TRBD1; DNA: TGTGCCAGCAGTTACCCCGCGACAGGGTTAGGCACTGAAGCTTTCTTT; CDR3: CASSYPATGLGTEAFF
size: NA; V: TRBV7-2; J: TRBJ2-6; D: TRBD1; DNA: TGTGCCAGCAGCTTAATGAGGACAGGGGGGCTCTCTGGGGCCAACGTCCTGACTTTC; CDR3: CASSLMRTGGLSGANVLTF
size: few; V: TRBV11-3; J: TRBJ2-7; D: NA; DNA: TGTGCCAGCAGCTTTGTCGGCGGGTCCTACGAGCAGTACTTC; CDR3: CASSFVGGSYEQYF
size: NA; V: TRBV18; J: TRBJ2-6; D: NA; DNA: TGTGCCAGCTCACCACGAGATTCTGGGGCCAACGTCCTGACTTTC; CDR3: CASSPRDSGANVLTF
size: NA; V: TRBV7-9; J: TRBJ1-5; D: NA; DNA: TGTGCCAGCAGCTCCGGACCCTTCCGGGAACTCAATCAGCCCCAGCATTTT; CDR3: CASSSGPFRELNQPQHF
size: NA; V: TRBV5-6; J: TRBJ1-1; D: NA; DNA: TGTGCCAGCAGCTTGGTCCGGAACACTGAAGCTTTCTTT; CDR3: CASSLVRNTEAFF
size: once; V: TRBV4-1; J: TRBJ2-3; D: NA; DNA: TGCGCCAGCAGCCAAGGGGAGGCCTGGGATACGCAGTATTTT; CDR3: CASSQGEAWDTQYF
size: NA; V: TRBV3-1/TRBV3-2; J: TRBJ1-2; D: TRBD1; DNA: TGTGCCAGCAGCCCGACAGGGGGCCTTGGCTACACCTTC; CDR3: CASSPTGGLGYTF
size: NA; V: TRBV6-5; J: TRBJ1-2; D: NA; DNA: TGTGCCAGCAACGGACAACTTAACTATGGCTACACCTTC; CDR3: CASNGQLNYGYTF
size: NA; V: TRBV6-2/TRBV6-3; J: TRBJ2-1; D: TRBD2; DNA: TGTGCCAGCAGTTACTCGGGGACTAGCGGGGGGTCCTACAATGAGCAGTTCTTC; CDR3: CASSYSGTSGGSYNEQFF
size: few; V: TRBV21-1; J: TRBJ2-7; D: NA; DNA: TGTGCCAGCAGCAAGGAAGACCGGGACAGTTCCTACGAGCAGTACTTC; CDR3: CASSKEDRDSSYEQYF
size: NA; V: TRBV5-4; J: TRBJ2-5; D: NA; DNA: TGTGCCAGCAGCGAGTCGGGGGTTAAGACCCAGTACTTC; CDR3: CASSESGVKTQYF
size: NA; V: TRBV19; J: TRBJ1-1; D: TRBD1; DNA: TGTGCCAGTAGTTCCCTGGGACAGGGGGGTACTGAAGCTTTCTTT; CDR3: CASSSLGQGGTEAFF
size: NA; V: TRBV6-5; J: TRBJ1-6; D: NA; DNA: TGTGCCAGCAGTTACTCGGGAGGGACTAATTCACCCCTCCACTTT; CDR3: CASSYSGGTNSPLHF
size: NA; V: TRBV6-6; J: TRBJ2-7; D: TRBD1; DNA: TGTGCCAGCAGGGGGCAGGGGGAATACGAGCAGTACTTC; CDR3: CASRGQGEYEQYF
size: NA; V: TRBV2; J: TRBJ1-5; D: TRBD1; DNA: TGTGCCAGCAGTGGTCAGGGGGCACGTCAGCCCCAGCATTTT; CDR3: CASSGQGARQPQHF
size: NA; V: TRBV7-9; J: TRBJ2-5; D: NA; DNA: TGTGCCAGCAGCCCCTCGGTGATCGGGGAGACCCAGTACTTC; CDR3: CASSPSVIGETQYF
size: once; V: TRBV18; J: TRBJ2-7; D: NA; DNA: TGTGCCAGCTCGGGTGGACAGACTCGAGAGCAGTACTTC; CDR3: CASSGGQTREQYF
size: NA; V: TRBV9; J: TRBJ2-5; D: TRBD2; DNA: TGTGCCAGCAGCGCGGGGGGGCAAAGGGAGACCCAGTACTTC; CDR3: CASSAGGQRETQYF
size: NA; V: TRBV5-5; J: TRBJ2-1; D: NA; DNA: TGTGCCAGCAGGTTCGCGGACACCTACAATGAGCAGTTCTTC; CDR3: CASRFADTYNEQFF
size: NA; V: TRBV7-6; J: TRBJ2-7; D: TRBD2; DNA: TGTGCCAGCAGCTTAAAATGGCCCCGGACTAGCGGGGTTGATGAGCAGTACTTC; CDR3: CASSLKWPRTSGVDEQYF
size: once; V: TRBV10-3; J: TRBJ2-7; D: TRBD2; DNA: TGTGCCAACGCGGGGGGCGGGGGCTTCTACGAGCAGTACTTC; CDR3: CANAGGGGFYEQYF
size: NA; V: TRBV6-6; J: TRBJ2-7; D: NA; DNA: TGTGCCAGCAGTTACTCCGGGGGGCTTAACTCCTACGAGCAGTACTTC; CDR3: CASSYSGGLNSYEQYF
size: NA; V: TRBV18; J: TRBJ1-3; D: NA; DNA: TGTGCCAGCTCACCCTATACACCTCCAGACGGACACTCTGGAAACACCATATATTTT; CDR3: CASSPYTPPDGHSGNTIYF
size: NA; V: TRBV15; J: TRBJ1-1; D: NA; DNA: TGTGCCACCAGCAGAGGGGGGCGTGGGACTGAAGCTTTCTTT; CDR3: CATSRGGRGTEAFF
size: NA; V: TRBV6-2/TRBV6-3; J: TRBJ2-1; D: NA; DNA: TGTGCCAGCAGTGAGGACAGCTACAATGAGCAGTTCTTC; CDR3: CASSEDSYNEQFF